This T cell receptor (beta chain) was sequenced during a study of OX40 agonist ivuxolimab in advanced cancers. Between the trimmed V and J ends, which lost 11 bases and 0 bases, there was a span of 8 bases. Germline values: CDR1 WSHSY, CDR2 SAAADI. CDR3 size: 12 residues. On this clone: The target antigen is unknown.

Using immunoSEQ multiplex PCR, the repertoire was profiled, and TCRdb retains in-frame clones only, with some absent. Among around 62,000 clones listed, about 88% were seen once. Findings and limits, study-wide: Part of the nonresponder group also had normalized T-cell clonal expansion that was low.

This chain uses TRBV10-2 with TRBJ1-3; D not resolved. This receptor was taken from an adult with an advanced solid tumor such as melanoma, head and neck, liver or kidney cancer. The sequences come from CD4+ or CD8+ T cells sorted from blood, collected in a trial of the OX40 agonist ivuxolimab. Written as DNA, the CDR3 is TGCGCCGGCCGCGGCTCTGGAAACACCATATATTTT. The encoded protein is CAGRGSGNTIYF.